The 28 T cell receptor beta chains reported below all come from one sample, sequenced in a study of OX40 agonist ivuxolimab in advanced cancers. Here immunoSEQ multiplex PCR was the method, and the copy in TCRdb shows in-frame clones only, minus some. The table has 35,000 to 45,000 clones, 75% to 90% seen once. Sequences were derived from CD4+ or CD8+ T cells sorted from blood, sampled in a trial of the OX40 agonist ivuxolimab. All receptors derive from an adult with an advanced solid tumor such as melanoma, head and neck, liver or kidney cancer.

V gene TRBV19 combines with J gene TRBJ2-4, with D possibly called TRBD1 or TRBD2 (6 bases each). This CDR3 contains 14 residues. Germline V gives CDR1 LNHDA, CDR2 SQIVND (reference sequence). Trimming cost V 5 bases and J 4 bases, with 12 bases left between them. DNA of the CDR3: TGTGCCAGTAGTGGGGGGCTTTCGAAAAACATTCAGTACTTC. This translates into CASSGGLSKNIQYF. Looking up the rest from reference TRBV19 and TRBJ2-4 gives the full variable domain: DGGITQSPKYLFRKEGQNVTLSCEQNLNHDAMYWYRQDPGQGLRLIYYSQIVNDFQKGDIAEGYSVSREKKESFPLTVTSAQKNPTAFYLCASSGGLSKNIQYFGAGTRLSVL.

The chain's CDR3 is CASSYDTGGPEAFF. The CDR3 DNA reads as TGTGCCAGCAGTTACGATACAGGGGGGCCTGAAGCTTTCTTT. This chain uses TRBV6-5 with TRBJ1-1; 8 positions agree with TRBD1. CDR3 length: 14 amino acids. CDR1 is MNHEY, CDR2 SVGAGI, per germline. V lost 2 bases and J lost 6; bases outside the gene matches: 5.

The CDR3 loop is CASCGQGLRNTGELFF. The CDR3 DNA reads TGCGCCAGCTGTGGACAGGGGCTACGAAACACCGGGGAGCTGTTTTTT. The V call is TRBV5-1, the J call TRBJ2-2; 9 nucleotides agree with TRBD1. Germline V lookup: CDR1 SGHRS, CDR2 YFSETQ. Trimming took 7 bases from V and 2 from J; bases not matched to a gene: 9. The CDR3 is made up of 16 amino acids.

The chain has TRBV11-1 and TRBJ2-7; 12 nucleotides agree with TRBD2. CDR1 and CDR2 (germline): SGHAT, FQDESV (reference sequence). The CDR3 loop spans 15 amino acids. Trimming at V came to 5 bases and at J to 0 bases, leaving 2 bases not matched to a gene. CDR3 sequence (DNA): TGTGCCAGCAGCCTGACTAGCGGGAGCTCCTACGAGCAGTACTTC. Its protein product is CASSLTSGSSYEQYF.

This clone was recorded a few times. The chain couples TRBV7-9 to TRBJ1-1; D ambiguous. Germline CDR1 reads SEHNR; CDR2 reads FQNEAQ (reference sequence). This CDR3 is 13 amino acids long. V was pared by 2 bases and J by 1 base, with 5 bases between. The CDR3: CASSLQENTEAFF. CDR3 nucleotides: TGTGCCAGCAGCTTACAGGAGAACACTGAAGCTTTCTTT.

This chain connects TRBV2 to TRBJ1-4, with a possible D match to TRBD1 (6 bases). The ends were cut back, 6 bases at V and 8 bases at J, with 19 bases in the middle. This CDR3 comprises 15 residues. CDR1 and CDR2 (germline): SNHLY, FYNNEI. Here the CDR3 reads CASRATGTGGEKLFF. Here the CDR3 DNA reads TGTGCCAGCAGGGCAACAGGGACTGGAGGGGAAAAACTGTTTTTT.

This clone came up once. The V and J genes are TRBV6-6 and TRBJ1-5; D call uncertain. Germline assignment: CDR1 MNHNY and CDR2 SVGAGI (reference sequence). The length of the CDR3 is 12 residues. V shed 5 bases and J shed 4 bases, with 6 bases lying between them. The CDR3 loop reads CASSPSNQPQHF. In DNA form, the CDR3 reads TGTGCCAGCAGTCCCTCAAATCAGCCCCAGCATTTT.

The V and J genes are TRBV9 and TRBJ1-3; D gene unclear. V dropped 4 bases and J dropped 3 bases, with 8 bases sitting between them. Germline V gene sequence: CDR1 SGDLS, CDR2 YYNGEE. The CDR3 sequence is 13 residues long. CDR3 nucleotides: TGTGCCAGCAGCAAAAGCTTTGGAAACACCATATATTTT. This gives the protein CASSKSFGNTIYF.

The CDR3 spells CASSLETGGPETQYF. The CDR3, as DNA: TGTGCCAGCAGCTTAGAAACAGGGGGACCAGAGACCCAGTACTTC. This chain joins TRBV7-9 and TRBJ2-5; 8 positions agree with TRBD1. Germline values: CDR1 SEHNR, CDR2 FQNEAQ (reference sequence). The CDR3 totals 15 residues. Trimming cost V 1 base and J 4 bases; bases outside gene matches: 5.

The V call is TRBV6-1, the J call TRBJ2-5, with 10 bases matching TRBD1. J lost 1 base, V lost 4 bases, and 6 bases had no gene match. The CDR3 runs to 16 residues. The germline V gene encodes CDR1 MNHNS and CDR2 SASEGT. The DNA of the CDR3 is TGTGCCAGCAGTGCCCGGGACAGGGGTCTCCAAGAGACCCAGTACTTC. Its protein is CASSARDRGLQETQYF.

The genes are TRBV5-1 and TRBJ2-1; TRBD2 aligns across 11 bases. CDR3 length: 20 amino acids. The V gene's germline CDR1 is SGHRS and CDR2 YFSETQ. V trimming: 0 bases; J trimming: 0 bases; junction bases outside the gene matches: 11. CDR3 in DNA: TGCGCCAGCAGCTTGGCGGCTAGCGGGAGGATATATTCCTCCTACAATGAGCAGTTCTTC. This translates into CASSLAASGRIYSSYNEQFF. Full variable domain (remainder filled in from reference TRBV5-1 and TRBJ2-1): KAGVTQTPRYLIKTRGQQVTLSCSPISGHRSVSWYQQTPGQGLQFLFEYFSETQRNKGNFPGRFSGRQFSNSRSEMNVSTLELGDSALYLCASSLAASGRIYSSYNEQFFGPGTRLTVL.

CDR3 DNA sequence: TGTGCCAGCAGCCCGGGGACATTAGGAGGCTACACCTTC. Protein product: CASSPGTLGGYTF. The chain employs TRBV11-2 and TRBJ1-2; maybe TRBD1 (6 bases). Germline V gene data show CDR1 as SGHAT and CDR2 as FQNNGV. The V gene lost 5 bases and the J gene lost 8 bases, with 15 bases spanning the gap. The CDR3 is made up of 13 amino acids. The complete variable domain, with remaining parts taken from reference TRBV11-2 and TRBJ1-2, reads EAGVAQSPRYKIIEKRQSVAFWCNPISGHATLYWYQQILGQGPKLLIQFQNNGVVDDSQLPKDRFSAERLKGVDSTLKIQPAKLEDSAVYLCASSPGTLGGYTFGSGTRLTVV.

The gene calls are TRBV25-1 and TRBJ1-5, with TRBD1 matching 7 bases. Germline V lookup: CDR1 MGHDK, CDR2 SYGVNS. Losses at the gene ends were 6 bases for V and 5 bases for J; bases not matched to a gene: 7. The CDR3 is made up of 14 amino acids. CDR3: CASSSDRDDQPQHF. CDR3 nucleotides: TGTGCCAGCAGCTCCGACAGGGATGATCAGCCCCAGCATTTT.

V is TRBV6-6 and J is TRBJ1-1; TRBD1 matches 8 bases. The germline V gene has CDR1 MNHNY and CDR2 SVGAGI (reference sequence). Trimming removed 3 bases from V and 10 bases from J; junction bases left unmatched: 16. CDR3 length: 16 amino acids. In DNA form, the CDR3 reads TGTGCCAGCAGTTATTCGCGTTCAGGGGGCGTCTCGGGAGCTTTCTTT. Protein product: CASSYSRSGGVSGAFF.

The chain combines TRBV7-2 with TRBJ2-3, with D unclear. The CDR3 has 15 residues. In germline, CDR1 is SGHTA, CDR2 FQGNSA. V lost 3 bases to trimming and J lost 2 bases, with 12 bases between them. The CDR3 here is CASSFMGALTDTQYF. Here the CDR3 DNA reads TGTGCCAGCAGCTTTATGGGTGCTCTCACAGATACGCAGTATTTT.

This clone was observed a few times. CDR3 sequence reads: CASSVGTDYGYTF. The DNA for the CDR3 is TGTGCCAGCAGCGTGGGGACGGACTATGGCTACACCTTC. The chain links TRBV9 to TRBJ1-2, with D tentatively TRBD1 (5 bases). CDR1 is SGDLS and CDR2 is YYNGEE in the germline V gene. Trimming took 2 bases from V and 3 from J, leaving 8 bases between them. This CDR3 has 13 amino acids.

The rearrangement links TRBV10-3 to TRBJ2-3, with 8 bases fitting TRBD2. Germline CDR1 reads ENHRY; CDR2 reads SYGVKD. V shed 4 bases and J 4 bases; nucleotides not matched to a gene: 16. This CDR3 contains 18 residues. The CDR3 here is CAISAAPLAGGTSDTQYF. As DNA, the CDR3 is TGTGCCATCAGTGCCGCTCCCCTTGCGGGGGGCACTTCAGATACGCAGTATTTT.

The DNA for the CDR3 is TGTGCCACCAGCAGAGATGCGGGAGGGGCCTACGAGCAGTACTTC. As protein: CATSRDAGGAYEQYF. The gene calls are TRBV15 and TRBJ2-7; 9 bases align to TRBD2. The V and J ends lost 0 bases and 2 bases, in that order; junction bases with no gene match: 2. Per the germline V gene, CDR1 is LNHNV and CDR2 is YYDKDF (reference sequence). The CDR3 contains 15 residues.

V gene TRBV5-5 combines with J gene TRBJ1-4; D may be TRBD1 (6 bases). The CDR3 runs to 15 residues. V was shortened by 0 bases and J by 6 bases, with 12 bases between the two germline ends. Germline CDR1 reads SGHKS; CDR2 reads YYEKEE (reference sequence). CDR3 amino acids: CASSLAGANDEKLFF. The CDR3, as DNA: TGTGCCAGCAGCTTGGCAGGGGCTAATGATGAAAAACTGTTTTTT.

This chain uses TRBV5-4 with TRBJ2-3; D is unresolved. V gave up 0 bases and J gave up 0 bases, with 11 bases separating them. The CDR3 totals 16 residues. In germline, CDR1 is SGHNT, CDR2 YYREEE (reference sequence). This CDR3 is CASSLGPTPSTDTQYF. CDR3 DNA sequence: TGTGCCAGCAGCTTGGGGCCTACGCCTAGCACAGATACGCAGTATTTT.

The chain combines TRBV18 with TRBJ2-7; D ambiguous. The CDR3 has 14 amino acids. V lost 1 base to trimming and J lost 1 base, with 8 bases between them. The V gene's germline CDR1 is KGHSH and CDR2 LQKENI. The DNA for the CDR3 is TGTGCCAGCTCACCACGTACGGATTCCTACGAGCAGTACTTC. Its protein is CASSPRTDSYEQYF.

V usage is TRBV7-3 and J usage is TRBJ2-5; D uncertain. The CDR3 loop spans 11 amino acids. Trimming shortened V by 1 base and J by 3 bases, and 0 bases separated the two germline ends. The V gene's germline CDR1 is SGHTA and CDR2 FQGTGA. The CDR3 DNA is TGTGCCAGCAGCTTAAAAGAGACCCAGTACTTC. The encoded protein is CASSLKETQYF.

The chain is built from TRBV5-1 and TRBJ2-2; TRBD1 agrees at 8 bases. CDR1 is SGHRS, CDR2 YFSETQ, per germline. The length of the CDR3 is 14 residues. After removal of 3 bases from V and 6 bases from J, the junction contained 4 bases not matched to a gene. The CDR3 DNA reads TGCGCCAGCAGCTGGGAACAGGGGGCCGGGGAGCTGTTTTTT. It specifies CASSWEQGAGELFF.

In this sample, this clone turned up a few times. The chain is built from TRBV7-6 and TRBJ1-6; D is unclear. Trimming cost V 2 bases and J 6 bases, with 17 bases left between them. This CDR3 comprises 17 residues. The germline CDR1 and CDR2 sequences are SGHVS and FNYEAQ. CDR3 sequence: CASSLSGVEGGNSPLHF. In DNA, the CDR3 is TGTGCCAGCAGCTTATCGGGCGTGGAGGGTGGTAATTCACCCCTCCACTTT.

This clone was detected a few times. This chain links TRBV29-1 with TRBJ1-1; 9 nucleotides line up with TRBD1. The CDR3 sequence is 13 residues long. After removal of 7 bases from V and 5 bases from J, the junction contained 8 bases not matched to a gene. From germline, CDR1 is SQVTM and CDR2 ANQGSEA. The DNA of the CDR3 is TGCAGCGCGGGGACAGGGTTCAGTACTGAAGCTTTCTTT. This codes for CSAGTGFSTEAFF. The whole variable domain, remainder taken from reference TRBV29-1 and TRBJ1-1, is SAVISQKPSRDICQRGTSLTIQCQVDSQVTMMFWYRQQPGQSLTLIATANQGSEATYESGFVIDKFPISRPNLTFSTLTVSNMSPEDSSIYLCSAGTGFSTEAFFGQGTRLTVV.

The CDR3 region has the DNA TGTGCCAGCAGTGCCGGACCCTATAATTCACCCCTCCACTTT. It specifies CASSAGPYNSPLHF. The V call is TRBV6-1, the J call TRBJ1-6; D unresolved. This CDR3 has 14 amino acids. Germline CDR1 is MNHNS and CDR2 is SASEGT. V was clipped by 4 bases and J by 2 bases, with 6 bases between them.

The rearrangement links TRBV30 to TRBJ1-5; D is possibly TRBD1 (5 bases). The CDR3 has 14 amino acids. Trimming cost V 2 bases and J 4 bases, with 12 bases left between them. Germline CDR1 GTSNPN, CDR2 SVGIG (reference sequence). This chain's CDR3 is CAWSQGTANQPQHF. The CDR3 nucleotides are TGTGCCTGGAGTCAGGGTACGGCGAATCAGCCCCAGCATTTT.

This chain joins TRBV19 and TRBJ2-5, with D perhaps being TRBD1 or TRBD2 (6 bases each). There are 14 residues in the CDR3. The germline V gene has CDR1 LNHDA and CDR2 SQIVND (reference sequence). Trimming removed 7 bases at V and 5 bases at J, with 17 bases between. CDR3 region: CASTPRVGGETQYF. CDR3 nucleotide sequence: TGTGCCAGTACACCCAGGGTAGGGGGGGAGACCCAGTACTTC.